The entry that follows covers one T cell receptor (beta chain) sequence. This CDR3 spans 13 amino acids. The ends were cut back, 2 bases at V and 6 bases at J, with 14 bases in the middle. The germline gives CDR1 GTSNPN, CDR2 SVGIG (reference sequence). In blood CD8+ and CD4+ T cells, TCR beta underwent sequencing. This specimen comes from a study of CD8 T cells in Susac syndrome. When the RNA was reverse transcribed, random hexamers were used with an input of roughly 0.45 to 1 ug. TCR beta CDR3 was amplified by immunoSEQ covering 54 Vbeta and 13 Jbeta. A single record per CDR3 protein comes from TCRdb applying MiXCR to the immunoSEQ multiplex PCR reads. The sample holds about 140,000 distinct CDR3 sequences, 94% seen once.

The sequenced sample was CD8+ T cells from PBMCs. The source of this sequence is a human donor in good health. The chain joins TRBV30 to TRBJ2-7, with D hard to call. This CDR3 reads CAWSHPSGSEQYF. The DNA for the CDR3 is TGTGCCTGGAGTCACCCCTCAGGATCCGAGCAGTACTTC.